A single sample is the source of the 20 T cell receptor beta chains below, sequenced in a study of T cells in tuberculosis. TCRdb keeps only in-frame clones here, not all; method: immunoSEQ multiplex PCR. Of around 22,000 clones listed, about 95% are singletons. Sequencing used PBMCs. The receptors were sampled from a donor between 10 and 35 years old with latent tuberculosis or without tuberculosis infection.

The V and J genes are TRBV30 and TRBJ2-1, with D possibly being TRBD1 (6 bases). CDR3 length: 12 amino acids. Germline CDR1 and CDR2: GTSNPN and SVGIG (reference sequence). Trimming removed 5 bases at V and 9 bases at J, with 14 bases between. This CDR3 reads CAWSGQYSEQFF. In DNA, the CDR3 is TGTGCCTGGTCTGGACAGTATAGTGAGCAGTTCTTC.

The chain combines TRBV11-2 with TRBJ2-2; 7 bases fit TRBD2. CDR1 is SGHAT and CDR2 is FQNNGV in the germline V gene. The CDR3 totals 16 residues. V lost 0 bases, J lost 5 bases, and 6 bases stayed unmatched. The CDR3 DNA sequence: TGTGCCAGCAGCTTAGACAGCGGGGTAGGAACCGGGGAGCTGTTTTTT. This translates into CASSLDSGVGTGELFF.

This sequence joins TRBV5-6 and TRBJ2-1; 7 nucleotides align to TRBD2. V lost 0 bases, J lost 2 bases, and 2 bases stayed unmatched. The CDR3 sequence is 15 residues long. CDR1 and CDR2 (germline): SGHDT, YYEEEE. The CDR3 loop reads CASSLAGGTYNEQFF. CDR3 DNA: TGTGCCAGCAGCTTGGCGGGAGGAACCTACAATGAGCAGTTCTTC.

The V call is TRBV2, the J call TRBJ1-1, with 7 bases aligning to TRBD1. Trimming cost V 5 bases and J 5 bases; bases outside gene matches: 5. The germline V gene has CDR1 SNHLY and CDR2 FYNNEI. The CDR3 sequence is 13 residues long. The CDR3 coding sequence is TGTGCCAGCAGTTGGACAGGACAAACTGAAGCTTTCTTT. This encodes CASSWTGQTEAFF.

The gene calls are TRBV6-6 and TRBJ2-2; D might be TRBD2 (5 bases). The length of the CDR3 is 15 residues. With 2 bases removed from V and 5 bases from J, the gap between germline ends came to 12 bases. CDR1 and CDR2 (germline): MNHNY, SVGAGI (reference sequence). CDR3: CASSYDPSGTGELFF. Here the CDR3 DNA reads TGTGCCAGCAGTTACGATCCTTCGGGGACCGGGGAGCTGTTTTTT.

The rearrangement joins TRBV7-5 to TRBJ2-7; no check of the table's D call, TRBD1, against the DNA was made. TRBV7-5 is listed as a pseudogene. The CDR3 is 15 residues long. DNA for the CDR3: TGTGCCAGCCCCGAAACAGGGCCCGGCACCCACGAGCAGTACGTC. This codes for CASPETGPGTHEQYV.

In its sample, this clone was seen once. V gene TRBV7-6 combines with J gene TRBJ1-1; 9 bases fit TRBD1. Germline V gene lookup returns CDR1 SGHVS and CDR2 FNYEAQ. CDR3 length equals 13 residues. Unmatched junction bases numbered 0, after V lost 0 bases and J lost 7 bases. The CDR3 loop is CASSLADRGEAFF. CDR3 bases: TGTGCCAGCAGCTTAGCGGACAGGGGTGAAGCTTTCTTT.

The V call is TRBV5-1, the J call TRBJ2-5; maybe TRBD1 (6 bases). CDR1 is SGHRS, CDR2 YFSETQ, per germline. Trimming left V 4 bases short and J 4 bases short, with 14 bases between. CDR3 size: 14 residues. The CDR3 coding sequence is TGCGCCAGCAGCCCCTGGCAGGGGCGAGAGACCCAGTACTTC. It translates to CASSPWQGRETQYF.

Only one count was recorded for this clone. V and J are TRBV7-3 and TRBJ1-1; a possible D gene is TRBD1 (5 bases). The CDR3 is made up of 18 amino acids. In germline, CDR1 is SGHTA, CDR2 FQGTGA. V dropped 0 bases and J dropped 6 bases, with 23 bases sitting between them. The CDR3 bases are TGTGCCAGCAGCTTAACTGGGGCAGCGGGCAGAGTTTGGCCTGAAGCTTTCTTT. Its translation: CASSLTGAAGRVWPEAFF. The full variable domain, its missing parts supplied by reference TRBV7-3 and TRBJ1-1, is GAGVSQTPSNKVTEKGKYVELRCDPISGHTALYWYRQSLGQGPEFLIYFQGTGAADDSGLPNDRFFAVRPEGSVSTLKIQRTERGDSAVYLCASSLTGAAGRVWPEAFFGQGTRLTVV.

Only one count was recorded for this clone. The gene calls are TRBV10-3 and TRBJ1-1; TRBD1 aligns across 7 bases. Trimming cost V 6 bases and J 3 bases; bases outside gene matches: 10. There are 15 residues in the CDR3. Germline CDR1 is ENHRY and CDR2 is SYGVKD. The CDR3 DNA follows: TGTGCCATCAGGAGGACAGGTCTTACGGACACTGAAGCTTTCTTT. The encoded protein is CAIRRTGLTDTEAFF.

The chain uses TRBV6-6 and TRBJ2-7; 8 bases line up with TRBD1. The CDR3 totals 15 residues. Germline trimming cut 2 bases from V and 2 bases from J; bases unmatched to any gene: 5. From germline, CDR1 is MNHNY and CDR2 SVGAGI (reference sequence). CDR3 region: CASSYPTGGAYEQYF. The DNA of the CDR3 is TGTGCCAGCAGTTACCCCACAGGGGGAGCCTACGAGCAGTACTTC.

The chain is built from TRBV30 and TRBJ2-3, with 8 nucleotides matching TRBD2. CDR1 is GTSNPN and CDR2 is SVGIG in the germline V gene (reference sequence). Trimming took 0 bases from V and 4 from J; bases not matched to a gene: 3. The CDR3 length is 14 residues. CDR3 nucleotide sequence: TGTGCCTGGAGTGTACCGGGGGGGGCAGATACGCAGTATTTT. As protein: CAWSVPGGADTQYF.

The rearrangement joins TRBV27 to TRBJ2-1; 7 bases line up with TRBD2. CDR1 and CDR2 from the germline V gene are MNHEY and SMNVEV (reference sequence). The CDR3 runs 14 residues. V was clipped by 3 bases and J by 9 bases; unmatched bases: 8. DNA of the CDR3: TGTGCCAGCAGTTTGGGGACTACAGTCGCTGAGCAGTTCTTC. Translated, it gives CASSLGTTVAEQFF.

V and J are TRBV30 and TRBJ1-6; 8 bases agree with TRBD1. Losses at the gene ends were 4 bases for V and 6 bases for J; bases not matched to a gene: 11. This CDR3 has 16 amino acids. Looked up from germline, CDR1 is GTSNPN and CDR2 is SVGIG (reference sequence). As DNA, the CDR3 is TGTGCCTGGACCCTTGGGGGGACAGGCGTTAATTCACCCCTCCACTTT. This sequence encodes CAWTLGGTGVNSPLHF.

This clone is a singleton in its sample. This rearrangement joins TRBV2 to TRBJ1-2; D not resolved. Trimming removed 3 bases at V and 4 bases at J, with 15 bases between. Germline V gene lookup returns CDR1 SNHLY and CDR2 FYNNEI. This CDR3 spans 15 amino acids. In nucleotides, the CDR3 is TGTGCCAGCAGTGAGTGGAGGGAAGAGAGCTATGGCTACACCTTC. Encoded protein: CASSEWREESYGYTF.

The genes are TRBV30 and TRBJ1-1; unclear D gene. The V end lost 1 base, the J end lost 7 bases, and 10 bases lay between the germline ends. Germline V gene data show CDR1 as GTSNPN and CDR2 as SVGIG (reference sequence). The CDR3 has 12 residues. Here the CDR3 reads CAWSATSNEAFF. DNA of the CDR3: TGTGCCTGGAGTGCCACATCAAATGAAGCTTTCTTT.

The chain employs TRBV27 and TRBJ1-6; the match to TRBD1 covers 9 bases. Per germline, CDR1 MNHEY and CDR2 SMNVEV (reference sequence). Trimming cost V 6 bases and J 8 bases; bases outside gene matches: 20. This CDR3 region has 19 residues. The CDR3 coding sequence is TGTGCCAGCAGACGACCCGGGACAGGGAGAGGTAATGAGGATTCACCCCTCCACTTT. As protein: CASRRPGTGRGNEDSPLHF.

J is TRBJ2-1 and V is TRBV9; 7 bases map to TRBD2. The trim removed 6 bases at V and 4 bases at J, leaving 7 bases unmatched. Germline V gives CDR1 SGDLS, CDR2 YYNGEE. CDR3 length: 14 amino acids. CDR3 sequence (DNA): TGTGCCAGCAACGGGGACTACATTTACAATGAGCAGTTCTTC. This gives the protein CASNGDYIYNEQFF. The full variable domain, completed using reference TRBV9 and TRBJ2-1, is DSGVTQTPKHLITATGQRVTLRCSPRSGDLSVYWYQQSLDQGLQFLIQYYNGEERAKGNILERFSAQQFPDLHSELNLSSLELGDSALYFCASNGDYIYNEQFFGPGTRLTVL.

The table lists this clone with a count of one. V gene TRBV27 combines with J gene TRBJ2-1, with 11 bases identical to TRBD2. The J segment lost 3 bases and the V segment lost 3 bases, leaving 16 bases of the junction unmatched. The CDR3 spans 20 residues. CDR1 and CDR2 (germline): MNHEY, SMNVEV (reference sequence). The DNA for the CDR3 is TGTGCCAGCAGTTTGGAATGGAGGGCTAGCGGGGGGCCGGTCTACAATGAGCAGTTCTTC. Amino acids: CASSLEWRASGGPVYNEQFF.

This chain joins TRBV27 and TRBJ2-1, with a tentative D call TRBD1 (6 bases). The CDR3 covers 13 residues. The V gene's germline CDR1 is MNHEY and CDR2 SMNVEV (reference sequence). Trimming stripped 4 bases from V and 9 bases from J, with 13 bases between. The CDR3 region is CASSSQGLGEQFF. The CDR3 DNA is TGTGCCAGCAGTTCCCAGGGGCTGGGTGAGCAGTTCTTC.